In this sample, the clone carrying this T cell receptor beta chain turned up a few times. Its antigen is unidentified. This entry belongs to a study of T cell responses to AZD1222 COVID-19 vaccine. Trimming took off 0 bases at V and 8 bases at J, with 11 bases between the two ends. CDR1 and CDR2 (germline): KGHSH, LQKENI. The CDR3 has 14 amino acids. The repertoire was sequenced with immunoSEQ multiplex PCR; TCRdb's copy has only in-frame clones and lacks some. The table has some 200,000 clones, 92% seen once. Whole-study findings and limits: The breadth and depth of Spike-specific TCRs increased once two AZD1222 doses had been given. Clonal diversity was possibly underestimated, and the donors were mostly white British, with more females. After the peak T cell response, and only then, were repertoires sampled. Across the whole spike, CD4 TCRs peaked at regions 160-218 and 743-854.

Sequencing was performed on peripheral blood, taken on day 0 of AZD1222 vaccination. The J gene is TRBJ1-3, the V gene TRBV18; D remains unclear. The clonotype was recovered from an adult in good health. The CDR3 region has the DNA TGTGCCAGCTCACCACCGGTTGTTGGGCACACCATATATTTT. It translates to CASSPPVVGHTIYF.